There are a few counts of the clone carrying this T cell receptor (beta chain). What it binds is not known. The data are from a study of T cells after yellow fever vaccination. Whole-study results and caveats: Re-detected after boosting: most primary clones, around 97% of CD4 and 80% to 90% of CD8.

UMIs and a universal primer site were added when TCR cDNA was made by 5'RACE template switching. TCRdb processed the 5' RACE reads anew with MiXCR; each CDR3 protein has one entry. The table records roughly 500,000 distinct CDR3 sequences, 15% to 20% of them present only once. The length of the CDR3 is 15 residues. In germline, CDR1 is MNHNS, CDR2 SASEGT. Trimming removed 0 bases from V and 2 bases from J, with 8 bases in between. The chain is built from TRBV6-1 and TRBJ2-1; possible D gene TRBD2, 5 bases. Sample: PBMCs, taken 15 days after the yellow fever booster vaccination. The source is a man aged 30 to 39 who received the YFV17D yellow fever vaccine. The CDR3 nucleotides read TGTGCCAGCAGTGAAGCGGGGAGCGCCTACAATGAGCAGTTCTTC. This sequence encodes CASSEAGSAYNEQFF.